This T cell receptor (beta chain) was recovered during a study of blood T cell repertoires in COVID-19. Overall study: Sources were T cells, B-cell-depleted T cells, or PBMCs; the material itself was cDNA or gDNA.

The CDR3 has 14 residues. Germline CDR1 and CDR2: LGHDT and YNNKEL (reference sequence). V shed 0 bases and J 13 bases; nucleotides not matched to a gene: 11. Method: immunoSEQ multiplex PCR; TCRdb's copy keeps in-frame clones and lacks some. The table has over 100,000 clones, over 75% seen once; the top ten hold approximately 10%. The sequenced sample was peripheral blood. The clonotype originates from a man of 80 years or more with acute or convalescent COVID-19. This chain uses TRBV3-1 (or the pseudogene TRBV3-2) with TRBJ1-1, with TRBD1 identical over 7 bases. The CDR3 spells CASSQEVNGDRVFF. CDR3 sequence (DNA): TGTGCCAGCAGCCAAGAGGTCAACGGAGACAGGGTTTTCTTT.